These 20 T cell receptor beta chains originate from one sample sequenced in a study of cytomegalovirus exposure and HLA in healthy donors. It was with 60 Vbeta and 13 Jbeta primers that the PCR ran. Generated by immunoSEQ multiplex PCR, the TCRdb table keeps only in-frame clones and is missing some. The sample consists of fewer than 65,000 clones, around 87% of them appearing once. Sequences were obtained from PBMCs. These receptors came from a young man in good health and CMV-seronegative.

The chain combines TRBV13 with TRBJ2-5; 10 nucleotides agree with TRBD2. In germline, CDR1 is PRHDT, CDR2 FYEKMQ (reference sequence). V shed 1 base and J 7 bases; nucleotides not matched to a gene: 6. The CDR3 totals 15 residues. The chain's CDR3 is CASSLDTSGEGTQYF. The CDR3 bases are TGTGCCAGCAGCTTAGATACTAGCGGGGAGGGGACCCAGTACTTC.

The chain is built from TRBV11-2 and TRBJ1-6; D gene ambiguous. Trimming pared 5 bases from V and 9 bases from J, leaving 5 bases between. This CDR3 spans 11 amino acids. The V gene's germline CDR1 is SGHAT and CDR2 FQNNGV. Here the CDR3 DNA reads TGTGCCAGCAGCCCGGGTTCACCCCTCCACTTT. This encodes CASSPGSPLHF. The entire variable domain, with the rest obtained from reference TRBV11-2 and TRBJ1-6, is as follows: EAGVAQSPRYKIIEKRQSVAFWCNPISGHATLYWYQQILGQGPKLLIQFQNNGVVDDSQLPKDRFSAERLKGVDSTLKIQPAKLEDSAVYLCASSPGSPLHFGNGTRLTVT.

The chain is built from TRBV29-1 and TRBJ2-7; TRBD2 is a possible D gene (6 bases). The CDR3 runs 12 residues. V lost 7 bases and J 7 bases, leaving 17 bases between the germline ends. CDR1 is SQVTM, CDR2 ANQGSEA, per germline. CDR3 loop: CSDRAPAGEQYF. The CDR3 nucleotides are TGCAGCGACCGGGCCCCGGCGGGGGAGCAGTACTTC.

The chain is built from TRBV7-2 and TRBJ1-1, with D maybe TRBD1 (5 bases). The CDR3 extends over 16 amino acids. Germline V CDR1 and CDR2: SGHTA, FQGNSA. V lost 5 bases to trimming and J lost 6 bases, with 22 bases between them. CDR3 region: CASSHPSEAAGAEAFF. The CDR3 region has the DNA TGTGCCAGCAGCCACCCCTCGGAGGCGGCGGGGGCTGAAGCTTTCTTT. Complete variable domain (other parts from reference TRBV7-2 and TRBJ1-1): GAGVSQSPSNKVTEKGKDVELRCDPISGHTALYWYRQSLGQGLEFLIYFQGNSAPDKSGLPSDRFSAERTGGSVSTLTIQRTQQEDSAVYLCASSHPSEAAGAEAFFGQGTRLTVV.

In this sample, this clone turned up once. The chain couples TRBV20-1 to TRBJ2-7; TRBD1 might be the D (5 bases). V was pared by 6 bases and J by 2 bases, with 8 bases between. The length of the CDR3 is 11 residues. CDR1 is DFQATT, CDR2 SNEGSKA, per germline (reference sequence). CDR3 in amino acids: CSALDTYEQYF. The CDR3 DNA sequence: TGCAGTGCCCTGGACACCTACGAGCAGTACTTC.

Note on this clone: Relative to the germline gene, one junction end is altered; a read error may explain this. The genes are TRBV7-7 and TRBJ2-5, with TRBD2 matching over 9 bases. The length of the CDR3 is 18 residues. The germline gives CDR1 SSHAT, CDR2 FNYEAQ (reference sequence). In DNA form, the CDR3 reads TGTGCTAGCAGCTTAGGAATCTATCTAGCGGGGATGCAAGAGACCCAGTACTTC. This encodes CASSLGIYLAGMQETQYF.

This chain joins TRBV9 and TRBJ2-2; 9 bases are shared with TRBD1. V trimming: 3 bases; J trimming: 7 bases; junction bases outside the gene matches: 7. The CDR3 is 15 residues long. Germline lookup yields CDR1 SGDLS and CDR2 YYNGEE. The CDR3 DNA follows: TGTGCCAGCAGCGCTCCCGGGACAGGGCTCGGGGAGCTGTTTTTT. Protein product: CASSAPGTGLGELFF.

The chain joins TRBV11-2 to TRBJ2-7; D possibly corresponds to TRBD1 (6 bases). Germline CDR1 reads SGHAT; CDR2 reads FQNNGV. The CDR3 length is 15 residues. V gave up 5 bases and J gave up 0 bases, with 14 bases separating them. The DNA of the CDR3 is TGTGCCAGCAGCCCCCGGACAGCGAGCTCCTACGAGCAGTACTTC. Translating it yields CASSPRTASSYEQYF.

The chain couples TRBV29-1 to TRBJ1-1, with 11 nucleotides matching TRBD1. The CDR3 contains 13 residues. From germline, CDR1 is SQVTM and CDR2 ANQGSEA. V shed 4 bases and J 3 bases; nucleotides not matched to a gene: 1. CDR3 nucleotide sequence: TGCAGCGTTGGGGACAGGGGGGACACTGAAGCTTTCTTT. Amino acids: CSVGDRGDTEAFF.

This clone was observed a handful of times. The chain combines TRBV5-1 with TRBJ2-3, with 10 bases that match TRBD1. The CDR3 is 14 amino acids. Unmatched junction bases numbered 2, after V lost 2 bases and J lost 5 bases. Germline CDR1 and CDR2: SGHRS and YFSETQ. The CDR3 loop is CASSFGTGEDTQYF. The CDR3 coding sequence is TGCGCCAGCAGCTTCGGGACAGGGGAAGATACGCAGTATTTT. The whole variable domain, filled in from reference TRBV5-1 and TRBJ2-3, reads KAGVTQTPRYLIKTRGQQVTLSCSPISGHRSVSWYQQTPGQGLQFLFEYFSETQRNKGNFPGRFSGRQFSNSRSEMNVSTLELGDSALYLCASSFGTGEDTQYFGPGTRLTVL.

The genes are TRBV4-1 and TRBJ2-7; 7 bases agree with TRBD1. V lost 3 bases, J lost 6 bases, and 11 bases stayed unmatched. Per the germline V gene, CDR1 is MGHRA and CDR2 is YSYEKL. This CDR3 is built from 15 residues. In nucleotides, the CDR3 is TGCGCCAGCAGCCACCCGACAGGGATAGCTGGCGAGCAGTACTTC. Amino acid sequence: CASSHPTGIAGEQYF.

The chain uses TRBV7-9 and TRBJ2-1, with D possibly being TRBD1 (6 bases). The length of the CDR3 is 13 residues. Trimming took off 4 bases at V and 7 bases at J, with 11 bases between the two ends. CDR1 is SEHNR, CDR2 FQNEAQ, per germline (reference sequence). The CDR3 reads CASSSGQLNEQFF. The CDR3 nucleotides are TGTGCCAGCAGCTCGGGACAACTAAATGAGCAGTTCTTC.

This rearrangement joins TRBV4-2 to TRBJ2-7, with 8 bases aligning to TRBD1. This CDR3 has 13 residues. The V segment lost 3 bases and the J segment 3 bases; nucleotides outside the gene matches: 1. Germline lookup yields CDR1 LGHNA and CDR2 YNFKEQ. CDR3 region: CASSHGQGYEQYF. CDR3 coding DNA: TGTGCCAGCAGCCATGGACAGGGCTACGAGCAGTACTTC.

Written as DNA, the CDR3 is TGTGCCAGCAGCTTACAAGCGGGCCTCACAGATACGCAGTATTTT. Translated, it gives CASSLQAGLTDTQYF. The V and J genes are TRBV7-2 and TRBJ2-3; tentative D call: TRBD2 (6 bases). The CDR3 is 15 amino acids. Per the germline V gene, CDR1 is SGHTA and CDR2 is FQGNSA. V was trimmed by 2 bases and J by 2 bases, leaving 11 bases between them.

The chain couples TRBV7-3 to TRBJ1-2; maybe TRBD1 (5 bases). V was trimmed by 5 bases and J by 3 bases, leaving 16 bases between them. The V gene's germline CDR1 is SGHTA and CDR2 FQGTGA. CDR3 length equals 15 residues. The DNA for the CDR3 is TGTGCCAGCAGCGATTGGACATCCAAGGACTATGGCTACACCTTC. It encodes CASSDWTSKDYGYTF.

The chain uses TRBV13 and TRBJ1-1, with D unclear. Germline CDR1 reads PRHDT; CDR2 reads FYEKMQ (reference sequence). Trimming shortened V by 5 bases and J by 0 bases, and 10 bases separated the two germline ends. This CDR3 contains 14 residues. The CDR3 here is CASSHEEMNTEAFF. The CDR3 region has the DNA TGTGCCAGCAGCCACGAGGAAATGAACACTGAAGCTTTCTTT.

This clone was counted a single time. The chain couples TRBV7-6 to TRBJ2-3; D perhaps matches TRBD1 (5 bases). There are 16 residues in the CDR3. CDR1 is SGHVS and CDR2 is FNYEAQ in the germline V gene. V lost 5 bases and J 2 bases, leaving 17 bases between the germline ends. The CDR3 DNA reads as TGTGCCAGCAGCCCAAGAGGTGAACAGGCCACAGATACGCAGTATTTT. It is translated as CASSPRGEQATDTQYF.

This clone has a single count. The chain has TRBV28 and TRBJ1-2, with TRBD1 identical over 9 bases. This CDR3 region has 15 residues. The germline V gene has CDR1 MDHEN and CDR2 SYDVKM. J gave up 5 bases and V 2 bases, and 6 bases lay outside the gene matches. DNA of the CDR3: TGTGCCAGCAGTTTAACCGGGACAGGGCCTTATGGCTACACCTTC. Translated, it gives CASSLTGTGPYGYTF.

The chain combines TRBV11-1 with TRBJ2-7, with a possible D match to TRBD1 (7 bases). The germline V gene encodes CDR1 SGHAT and CDR2 FQDESV (reference sequence). The CDR3 consists of 15 residues. V lost 4 bases to trimming and J lost 4 bases, with 17 bases between them. The CDR3 protein is CASSSPTRGEYEQYF. As DNA, the CDR3 is TGTGCCAGCAGCTCCCCCACCAGGGGGGAGTACGAGCAGTACTTC. The entire variable domain, with the rest obtained from reference TRBV11-1 and TRBJ2-7, is as follows: EAEVAQSPRYKITEKSQAVAFWCDPISGHATLYWYRQILGQGPELLVQFQDESVVDDSQLPKDRFSAERLKGVDSTLKIQPAELGDSAMYLCASSSPTRGEYEQYFGPGTRLTVT.

The genes are TRBV2 and TRBJ2-6; D gene ambiguous. This CDR3 is 15 amino acids long. Trimming stripped 7 bases from V and 0 bases from J, with 10 bases between. The V gene's germline CDR1 is SNHLY and CDR2 FYNNEI. DNA for the CDR3: TGTGCCAGCACTCAAGAGTACTCTGGGGCCAACGTCCTGACTTTC. Protein: CASTQEYSGANVLTF.